The next 19 T cell receptor beta chains were all read from a single sample in a study of OX40 agonist ivuxolimab in advanced cancers. TCRdb's table, derived via immunoSEQ multiplex PCR, lists solely in-frame clones and lacks some. The sample has about 88,000 clones, over 75% seen once; the top ten hold 3.5% to 4%. This specimen consisted of CD4+ or CD8+ T cells sorted from blood, obtained in a trial of the OX40 agonist ivuxolimab. The receptors were gathered from an adult with an advanced solid tumor such as melanoma, head and neck, liver or kidney cancer.

The chain has TRBV2 and TRBJ2-5, with D hard to call. Per germline, CDR1 SNHLY and CDR2 FYNNEI. CDR3 length: 12 amino acids. Trimming took off 8 bases at V and 5 bases at J, with 12 bases between the two ends. The CDR3 region is CASDGPAETQYF. The CDR3 bases are TGTGCCAGCGACGGGCCGGCGGAGACCCAGTACTTC.

V usage is TRBV5-1 and J usage is TRBJ2-2; weak D call: TRBD2 (5 bases). V shed 3 bases and J shed 5 bases, with 20 bases lying between them. The germline CDR1 and CDR2 sequences are SGHRS and YFSETQ. This CDR3 has 17 amino acids. The CDR3, as DNA: TGCGCCAGCAGCTCTTCTCAAATAGCGAGTCGGACCGGGGAGCTGTTTTTT. Residues: CASSSSQIASRTGELFF.

The V call is TRBV7-3, the J call TRBJ1-1; D not certain. In germline, CDR1 is SGHTA, CDR2 FQGTGA. This CDR3 has 13 amino acids. Trimming took 3 bases from V and 5 from J, leaving 10 bases between them. CDR3 nucleotide sequence: TGTGCCAGCAGCTTCGAGGTTACTACTGAAGCTTTCTTT. Protein product: CASSFEVTTEAFF. Full variable domain (outside the CDR3, taken from reference TRBV7-3 and TRBJ1-1): GAGVSQTPSNKVTEKGKYVELRCDPISGHTALYWYRQSLGQGPEFLIYFQGTGAADDSGLPNDRFFAVRPEGSVSTLKIQRTERGDSAVYLCASSFEVTTEAFFGQGTRLTVV.

V is TRBV27 and J is TRBJ2-3; 8 bases line up with TRBD2. Trimming at V came to 5 bases and at J to 0 bases, leaving 4 bases not matched to a gene. Germline V lookup: CDR1 MNHEY, CDR2 SMNVEV (reference sequence). The CDR3 is 15 residues long. The CDR3 DNA follows: TGTGCCAGCAGTGAGCGGACTAGCAGCACAGATACGCAGTATTTT. It yields the protein CASSERTSSTDTQYF.

The chain uses TRBV28 and TRBJ1-5; tentatively, D is TRBD1 (5 bases). V was pared by 4 bases and J by 0 bases, with 13 bases between. In germline, CDR1 is MDHEN, CDR2 SYDVKM. The CDR3 consists of 16 residues. CDR3 protein: CASSWEGRTSNQPQHF. CDR3 DNA: TGTGCCAGCAGTTGGGAGGGGAGGACTAGCAATCAGCCCCAGCATTTT.

V and J are TRBV9 and TRBJ2-7, with 10 bases fitting TRBD1. The CDR3 contains 15 residues. CDR1 is SGDLS, CDR2 YYNGEE, per germline. Unmatched junction bases numbered 8, after V lost 4 bases and J lost 4 bases. In DNA form, the CDR3 reads TGTGCCAGCAGCTCATCCGACAGGGGGCGGTACGAGCAGTACTTC. It codes for CASSSSDRGRYEQYF.

The chain carries TRBV13 and TRBJ2-1, with D unclear. The CDR3 spans 12 residues. Trimming took off 4 bases at V and 4 bases at J, with 5 bases between the two ends. Germline-derived CDR1 and CDR2 are PRHDT and FYEKMQ (reference sequence). DNA of the CDR3: TGTGCCAGCAGCTCCCCTTACAATGAGCAGTTCTTC. Translation gives CASSSPYNEQFF.

V and J are TRBV6-5 and TRBJ2-3; 7 positions match TRBD1. Germline V gives CDR1 MNHEY, CDR2 SVGAGI. CDR3 length: 15 residues. CDR3 amino acids: CATFRGFSSTDTQYF. CDR3 coding DNA: TGTGCTACCTTCAGGGGGTTCTCTAGCACAGATACGCAGTATTTT.

The chain uses TRBV28 and TRBJ2-5, with D uncertain. This CDR3 comprises 11 residues. V was cut by 2 bases and J by 6 bases, with 4 bases left in between. Germline CDR1 is MDHEN and CDR2 is SYDVKM. The DNA of the CDR3 is TGTGCCAGCAGTTTAGGGCAGACCCAGTACTTC. Its translation: CASSLGQTQYF.

For the CDR3, the DNA is TGTGCCAGCCACCTGGGAACCTATGGCTACACCTTC. Translating gives CASHLGTYGYTF. J is TRBJ1-2 and V is TRBV28; D gene ambiguous. Between the trimmed V and J ends, which lost 8 bases and 4 bases, there was a span of 11 bases. Germline CDR1 reads MDHEN; CDR2 reads SYDVKM. The CDR3 length is 12 residues.

With respect to this clone: In the same sample, other DNA sequences code for this CDR3. The V call is TRBV4-2, the J call TRBJ2-1; D unclear. Germline CDR1 and CDR2: LGHNA and YNFKEQ. CDR3 length: 11 residues. The V gene lost 0 bases and the J gene lost 8 bases, with 2 bases spanning the gap. The CDR3 here is CASSQEDEQFF. The CDR3 coding sequence is TGTGCCAGCAGCCAAGAGGATGAGCAGTTCTTC.

This clone was picked up one time. The chain uses TRBV6-1 and TRBJ2-7; a weak D match, TRBD1 (5 bases). Germline V CDR1 and CDR2: MNHNS, SASEGT. Trimming took off 5 bases at V and 5 bases at J, with 13 bases between the two ends. The CDR3 spans 13 residues. The CDR3 reads CASSITIRDEQYF. CDR3 bases: TGTGCCAGCAGTATCACCATCAGGGACGAGCAGTACTTC.

This clone was counted a few times. The CDR3 is CASSVLVDDGYTF. CDR3 coding DNA: TGTGCCAGCAGCGTCTTAGTGGATGATGGCTACACCTTC. The V call is TRBV9, the J call TRBJ1-2; D not certain. Trimming left V 2 bases short and J 6 bases short, with 11 bases between. CDR3 length equals 13 residues. Looked up from germline, CDR1 is SGDLS and CDR2 is YYNGEE.

The J gene is TRBJ2-1, the V gene TRBV4-1, with D hard to call. Germline CDR1 MGHRA, CDR2 YSYEKL. The CDR3 is made up of 15 amino acids. V lost 1 base and J lost 6, with 13 bases in between. The CDR3 DNA is TGCGCCAGCAGCCAAGGGCTTGTGAGAAGCAATGAGCAGTTCTTC. Protein sequence: CASSQGLVRSNEQFF.

The gene calls are TRBV6-5 and TRBJ2-5; D remains ambiguous. Germline loops: CDR1 MNHEY, CDR2 SVGAGI. V lost 6 bases and J lost 1, with 9 bases in between. The CDR3 sequence is 13 residues long. DNA of the CDR3: TGTGCCAGCAGGCTGGCGGCCCAAGAGACCCAGTACTTC. Translating it yields CASRLAAQETQYF.

The V gene is TRBV6-5, the J gene TRBJ2-2, with D possibly being TRBD2 (5 bases). The CDR3 consists of 15 residues. V shed 0 bases and J shed 5 bases, with 10 bases lying between them. Looked up from germline, CDR1 is MNHEY and CDR2 is SVGAGI. The CDR3 region has the DNA TGTGCCAGCAGTTACTCACCCCGAGGGACCGGGGAGCTGTTTTTT. As protein: CASSYSPRGTGELFF.

The V call is TRBV19, the J call TRBJ2-7; D may be TRBD1 or TRBD2 (5 bases each). V shed 3 bases and J shed 1 base, with 10 bases lying between them. The CDR3 runs to 14 residues. In germline, CDR1 is LNHDA, CDR2 SQIVND (reference sequence). The CDR3, as DNA: TGTGCCAGTAGTATGATCGGGGCATCCTACGAGCAGTACTTC. Translated, it gives CASSMIGASYEQYF.

The gene calls are TRBV7-2 and TRBJ2-7, with 12 bases aligning to TRBD2. In germline, CDR1 is SGHTA, CDR2 FQGNSA. There are 17 residues in the CDR3. V dropped 3 bases and J dropped 3; count of bases not matched to a gene: 9. The CDR3 loop is CASSFQVLAGGFYEQYF. In nucleotides, the CDR3 is TGTGCCAGCAGCTTCCAGGTCCTAGCGGGAGGGTTCTACGAGCAGTACTTC.

The V gene is TRBV27, the J gene TRBJ2-7; D could derive from TRBD1 or TRBD2 (5 bases each). Germline V CDR1 and CDR2: MNHEY, SMNVEV (reference sequence). Trimming left V 5 bases short and J 6 bases short, with 17 bases between. The CDR3 is made up of 14 amino acids. The CDR3 nucleotides are TGTGCCAGCAGTCCCCGGGGACGGTCGGGCGAGCAGTACTTC. Translating it yields CASSPRGRSGEQYF.